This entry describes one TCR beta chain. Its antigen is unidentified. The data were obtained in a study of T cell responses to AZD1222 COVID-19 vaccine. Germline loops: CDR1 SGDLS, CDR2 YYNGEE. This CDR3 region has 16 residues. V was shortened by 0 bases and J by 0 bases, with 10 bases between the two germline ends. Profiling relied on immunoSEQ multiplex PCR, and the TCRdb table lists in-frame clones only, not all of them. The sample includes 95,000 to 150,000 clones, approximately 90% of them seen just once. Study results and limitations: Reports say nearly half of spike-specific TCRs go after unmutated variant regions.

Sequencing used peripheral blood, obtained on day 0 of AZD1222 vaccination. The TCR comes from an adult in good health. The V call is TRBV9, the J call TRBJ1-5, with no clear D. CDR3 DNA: TGTGCCAGCAGCGTAGGGGCCAACCCTAGCAATCAGCCCCAGCATTTT. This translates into CASSVGANPSNQPQHF.